Below are 32 T cell receptor beta chains sequenced from a single sample in a study of T cell responses to AZD1222 COVID-19 vaccine. Here immunoSEQ multiplex PCR was the method, and the copy in TCRdb shows in-frame clones only, minus some. The repertoire holds about 140,000 clones, with around 90% as singletons. The sample in question was peripheral blood, obtained on day 0 of AZD1222 vaccination. These TCRs come from an adult in good health.

The V gene is TRBV9, the J gene TRBJ1-4; weak D call: TRBD1 (5 bases). Germline values: CDR1 SGDLS, CDR2 YYNGEE. The V end lost 0 bases, the J end lost 6 bases, and 12 bases lay between the germline ends. The CDR3 consists of 15 residues. The CDR3 bases are TGTGCCAGCAGCGTAGGGGCAGGGTCCGATGAAAAACTGTTTTTT. Encoded protein: CASSVGAGSDEKLFF.

The chain uses TRBV11-2 and TRBJ2-1, with D tentatively TRBD2 (6 bases). Trimming left V 1 base short and J 6 bases short, with 10 bases between. Germline V gene lookup returns CDR1 SGHAT and CDR2 FQNNGV. This CDR3 spans 14 amino acids. CDR3 residues: CASSLVRTTNEQFF. The CDR3 DNA follows: TGTGCCAGCAGCTTAGTCCGGACTACCAATGAGCAGTTCTTC.

The chain couples TRBV7-2 to TRBJ2-3, with TRBD1 matching 10 bases. Germline CDR1 is SGHTA and CDR2 is FQGNSA. The trim removed 3 bases at V and 6 bases at J, leaving 6 bases unmatched. There are 15 residues in the CDR3. The CDR3 reads CASSFRTGGGDTQYF. DNA for the CDR3: TGTGCCAGCAGCTTCCGGACAGGGGGGGGTGATACGCAGTATTTT.

The rearrangement links TRBV11-2 to TRBJ1-1; D ambiguous. The CDR3 is made up of 14 amino acids. V lost 5 bases to trimming and J lost 1 base, with 11 bases between them. The germline CDR1 and CDR2 sequences are SGHAT and FQNNGV. CDR3 residues: CASSVREGNTEAFF. The CDR3 DNA is TGTGCCAGCAGCGTACGCGAGGGGAACACTGAAGCTTTCTTT.

The J gene is TRBJ1-2, the V gene TRBV5-4; 10 bases agree with TRBD1. CDR3 length: 15 residues. CDR1 and CDR2 from the germline V gene are SGHNT and YYREEE (reference sequence). Trimming took 4 bases from V and 6 from J; bases not matched to a gene: 9. In nucleotides, the CDR3 is TGTGCCAGCAGCGGGTGGACAGGGGGAGTTCATGGCTACACCTTC. It yields the protein CASSGWTGGVHGYTF.

This clone was detected a few times. The rearrangement links TRBV2 to TRBJ2-3; unclear D gene. The CDR3 spans 12 residues. Germline lookup yields CDR1 SNHLY and CDR2 FYNNEI. V dropped 6 bases and J dropped 6 bases, with 10 bases sitting between them. This CDR3 reads CASSARWDTQYF. DNA of the CDR3: TGTGCCAGCAGCGCCAGGTGGGATACGCAGTATTTT.

CDR3 amino acids: CASTAGFRGSPLHF. CDR3 coding DNA: TGTGCCAGCACTGCGGGTTTTAGGGGTTCACCCCTCCACTTT. The chain links TRBV5-4 to TRBJ1-6; D possibly corresponds to TRBD1 (5 bases). The V gene's germline CDR1 is SGHNT and CDR2 YYREEE (reference sequence). The CDR3 runs 14 residues. Deletions cut 6 bases from V and 9 bases from J, with 16 bases between.

The genes are TRBV11-3 and TRBJ2-3; 12 nucleotides align to TRBD1. The germline CDR1 and CDR2 sequences are SGHNT and YENEEA. Unmatched junction bases numbered 3, after V lost 3 bases and J lost 5 bases. CDR3 length: 15 residues. CDR3 coding DNA: TGTGCCAGCAGCTTGGGACAGGGGGCTAAAGATACGCAGTATTTT. This gives the protein CASSLGQGAKDTQYF.

In its sample, this clone was seen once. V gene TRBV5-4 combines with J gene TRBJ2-7, with D maybe TRBD1 (6 bases). Germline values: CDR1 SGHNT, CDR2 YYREEE (reference sequence). The length of the CDR3 is 12 residues. Between the trimmed V and J ends, which lost 3 bases and 4 bases, there was a span of 8 bases. The CDR3 spells CASSSDRYEQYF. DNA of the CDR3: TGTGCCAGCAGCTCGGACAGATACGAGCAGTACTTC.

The chain has TRBV27 and TRBJ2-2; 8 bases are shared with TRBD2. The germline CDR1 and CDR2 sequences are MNHEY and SMNVEV (reference sequence). The CDR3 covers 15 residues. V shed 6 bases and J 5 bases; nucleotides not matched to a gene: 8. CDR3 DNA sequence: TGTGCCAGCAGCCCCGGGGGGGCTAGGACCGGGGAGCTGTTTTTT. Protein: CASSPGGARTGELFF.

This clone was recorded only once. V gene TRBV18 combines with J gene TRBJ1-4; D gene uncertain. Germline V gene data show CDR1 as KGHSH and CDR2 as LQKENI. CDR3 length: 16 residues. Trimming removed 5 bases at V and 0 bases at J, with 13 bases between. The CDR3 DNA follows: TGTGCCAGCTCATTAATGGACGGATCAACTAATGAAAAACTGTTTTTT. This gives the protein CASSLMDGSTNEKLFF.

The V gene is TRBV11-3, the J gene TRBJ2-7; possibly TRBD1 or TRBD2 for D (5 bases each). Between the trimmed V and J ends, which lost 1 base and 3 bases, there was a span of 13 bases. The CDR3 covers 15 residues. The germline gives CDR1 SGHNT, CDR2 YENEEA. The DNA for the CDR3 is TGTGCCAGCAGCTTAGGGCGTGGGGGAGACTACGAGCAGTACTTC. It encodes CASSLGRGGDYEQYF.

The chain combines TRBV19 with TRBJ2-1; 7 nucleotides agree with TRBD2. There are 13 residues in the CDR3. V shed 7 bases, J shed 4 bases, and the junction held 4 bases outside the gene matches. Germline lookup yields CDR1 LNHDA and CDR2 SQIVND (reference sequence). The CDR3 region has the DNA TGTGCCAGTATGGCGGGAGATTACAATGAGCAGTTCTTC. This codes for CASMAGDYNEQFF.

The rearrangement uses TRBV30 and TRBJ2-7; D is unresolved. CDR1 and CDR2 (germline): GTSNPN, SVGIG (reference sequence). The V and J ends lost 1 base and 5 bases respectively, with 9 bases between them. The CDR3 totals 12 residues. The CDR3 is CAWSAGSHEQYF. DNA for the CDR3: TGTGCCTGGAGTGCTGGATCACACGAGCAGTACTTC.

The gene calls are TRBV7-6 and TRBJ1-4; D is unresolved. The CDR3 covers 13 residues. Germline-derived CDR1 and CDR2 are SGHVS and FNYEAQ. Trimming shortened V by 0 bases and J by 7 bases, and 6 bases separated the two germline ends. CDR3 region: CASSLAESEKLFF. The CDR3 DNA is TGTGCCAGCAGCTTAGCGGAGTCTGAAAAACTGTTTTTT. Combining the CDR3 with reference TRBV7-6 and TRBJ1-4 gives the whole variable domain GAGVSQSPRYKVTKRGQDVALRCDPISGHVSLYWYRQALGQGPEFLTYFNYEAQQDKSGLPNDRFSAERPEGSISTLTIQRTEQRDSAMYRCASSLAESEKLFFGSGTQLSVL.

V usage is TRBV6-2 or TRBV6-3 and J usage is TRBJ2-1, with TRBD2 matching over 7 bases. V shed 2 bases and J 7 bases; nucleotides not matched to a gene: 5. Germline CDR1 is MNHEY and CDR2 is SVGEGT. CDR3 size: 14 residues. The CDR3 here is CASSYGPSGNEQFF. DNA for the CDR3: TGTGCCAGCAGTTACGGGCCTAGCGGTAATGAGCAGTTCTTC.

The chain uses TRBV6-6 and TRBJ1-5; 9 bases map to TRBD1. Germline V gene sequence: CDR1 MNHNY, CDR2 SVGAGI (reference sequence). Trimming removed 5 bases from V and 3 bases from J; junction bases left unmatched: 2. The CDR3 is 14 amino acids. The CDR3 is CASSGQGSNQPQHF. CDR3 sequence (DNA): TGTGCCAGCAGTGGACAGGGGTCCAATCAGCCCCAGCATTTT.

The rearrangement joins TRBV4-3 to TRBJ1-1; D is unclear. Germline V gene data show CDR1 as LGHNA and CDR2 as YSLEER. The V end lost 0 bases, the J end lost 3 bases, and 11 bases lay between the germline ends. The CDR3 has 15 amino acids. CDR3 loop: CASSQDRREDTEAFF. The CDR3 DNA is TGCGCCAGCAGCCAAGACAGGCGCGAGGACACTGAAGCTTTCTTT.

The gene calls are TRBV6-1 and TRBJ2-7; 14 nucleotides agree with TRBD2. From germline, CDR1 is MNHNS and CDR2 SASEGT. This CDR3 comprises 18 residues. The V segment lost 0 bases and the J segment 3 bases; nucleotides outside the gene matches: 7. CDR3 residues: CASSEAGSGLAGVYEQYF. The CDR3, as DNA: TGTGCCAGCAGTGAAGCCGGTTCGGGACTAGCGGGAGTCTACGAGCAGTACTTC.

The chain carries TRBV6-6 and TRBJ2-7; D might be TRBD1 (5 bases). The CDR3 sequence is 14 residues long. The V gene lost 4 bases and the J gene lost 2 bases, with 12 bases spanning the gap. Germline CDR1 MNHNY, CDR2 SVGAGI (reference sequence). The CDR3 nucleotides are TGTGCCAGCAGTTTTTGGGGCAGCACCTACGAGCAGTACTTC. Its translation is CASSFWGSTYEQYF.

This clone was picked up a small number of times. V and J are TRBV6-4 and TRBJ1-5; no clear D gene. In germline, CDR1 is MRHNA, CDR2 SNTAGT. Trimming shortened V by 3 bases and J by 6 bases, and 24 bases separated the two germline ends. The CDR3 has 18 amino acids. The CDR3, as DNA: TGTGCCAGCAGTGAGACTCGCAGGTCCCGCGAGGAGGTTCAGCCCCAGCATTTT. Translating it yields CASSETRRSREEVQPQHF.

The V call is TRBV11-2, the J call TRBJ2-7, with TRBD2 identical over 7 bases. This CDR3 comprises 13 residues. V lost 3 bases to trimming and J lost 4 bases; unmatched junction nucleotides: 3. CDR1 is SGHAT and CDR2 is FQNNGV in the germline V gene. CDR3 coding DNA: TGTGCCAGCAGCTTGCCTAGCGGTTACGAGCAGTACTTC. This codes for CASSLPSGYEQYF.

This clone was counted a few times. The V call is TRBV5-6, the J call TRBJ2-7; unclear D gene. This CDR3 is built from 12 residues. Germline CDR1 is SGHDT and CDR2 is YYEEEE. The V end was cut by 5 bases, the J end by 0 bases, with 6 bases between. CDR3 amino acids: CASSSSSYEQYF. The CDR3 nucleotides are TGTGCCAGCAGTTCGAGCTCCTACGAGCAGTACTTC.

The V gene is TRBV4-2, the J gene TRBJ1-1, with unresolved D. Germline V gives CDR1 LGHNA, CDR2 YNFKEQ. V gave up 4 bases and J gave up 0 bases, with 15 bases separating them. CDR3 size: 16 residues. The CDR3 reads CASSPYLHIMNTEAFF. The CDR3 region has the DNA TGTGCCAGCAGCCCTTACTTACACATTATGAACACTGAAGCTTTCTTT.

The chain joins TRBV28 to TRBJ1-6; tentatively, D is TRBD1 (5 bases). Per germline, CDR1 MDHEN and CDR2 SYDVKM. The V and J ends lost 5 bases and 0 bases respectively, with 11 bases between them. CDR3 length: 16 amino acids. The DNA of the CDR3 is TGTGCCAGCAGTCGGGACTCCAGCTCCTATAATTCACCCCTCCACTTT. Amino acid sequence: CASSRDSSSYNSPLHF.

The J gene is TRBJ1-5, the V gene TRBV7-2; D perhaps matches TRBD1 (5 bases). Germline lookup yields CDR1 SGHTA and CDR2 FQGNSA. The CDR3 is 14 residues long. V gave up 3 bases and J gave up 4 bases, with 10 bases separating them. The CDR3 spells CASSLGVGNQPQHF. CDR3 nucleotides: TGTGCCAGCAGCTTGGGGGTGGGAAATCAGCCCCAGCATTTT. Combining the CDR3 with reference TRBV7-2 and TRBJ1-5 gives the whole variable domain GAGVSQSPSNKVTEKGKDVELRCDPISGHTALYWYRQSLGQGLEFLIYFQGNSAPDKSGLPSDRFSAERTGGSVSTLTIQRTQQEDSAVYLCASSLGVGNQPQHFGDGTRLSIL.

V and J are TRBV2 and TRBJ2-7; 7 positions agree with TRBD1. This CDR3 comprises 13 residues. V was clipped by 6 bases and J by 4 bases; unmatched bases: 6. Germline values: CDR1 SNHLY, CDR2 FYNNEI. CDR3 region: CASRQTGNYEQYF. CDR3 DNA: TGTGCCAGCAGGCAGACAGGGAATTACGAGCAGTACTTC. Variable domain in full (rest from reference TRBV2 and TRBJ2-7): EPEVTQTPSHQVTQMGQEVILRCVPISNHLYFYWYRQILGQKVEFLVSFYNNEISEKSEIFDDQFSVERPDGSNFTLKIRSTKLEDSAMYFCASRQTGNYEQYFGPGTRLTVT.

This chain uses TRBV7-3 with TRBJ2-2; D remains ambiguous. The germline CDR1 and CDR2 sequences are SGHTA and FQGTGA. V gave up 2 bases and J gave up 3 bases, with 7 bases separating them. The CDR3 contains 14 residues. CDR3 protein: CASSLGMYTGELFF. The CDR3, as DNA: TGTGCCAGCAGCTTAGGAATGTACACCGGGGAGCTGTTTTTT.

V is TRBV25-1 and J is TRBJ2-4; D is possibly TRBD1 or TRBD2 (6 bases each). Germline values: CDR1 MGHDK, CDR2 SYGVNS. The germline V and J ends were trimmed by 6 bases and 7 bases, with 16 bases remaining between them. The CDR3 is made up of 14 amino acids. The CDR3 loop is CASSPGGVGNIQYF. The CDR3 region has the DNA TGTGCCAGCAGCCCCGGGGGCGTGGGGAACATTCAGTACTTC.

The CDR3 bases are TGTGCCAGCAGCCAGAACAGGGGGCCGGCTTTCTTT. Protein sequence: CASSQNRGPAFF. The chain uses TRBV4-2 and TRBJ1-1; 9 bases align to TRBD1. The CDR3 length is 12 residues. V lost 3 bases and J lost 11; bases outside the gene matches: 4. Germline lookup yields CDR1 LGHNA and CDR2 YNFKEQ.

The V gene is TRBV6-5, the J gene TRBJ2-1; D might be TRBD2 (6 bases). Trimming removed 6 bases at V and 9 bases at J, with 15 bases between. Germline CDR1 MNHEY, CDR2 SVGAGI. The CDR3 extends over 13 amino acids. CDR3 sequence (DNA): TGTGCCAGCAGCCCGAATGGGGGGATTGAGCAGTTCTTC. Translating gives CASSPNGGIEQFF.

The V gene is TRBV11-2, the J gene TRBJ2-2, with 7 positions matching TRBD1. This CDR3 spans 16 amino acids. The trim removed 1 base at V and 5 bases at J, leaving 7 bases unmatched. CDR1 and CDR2 from the germline V gene are SGHAT and FQNNGV. This CDR3 is CASSLVPTGRTGELFF. CDR3 DNA sequence: TGTGCCAGCAGCTTAGTTCCGACAGGGCGAACCGGGGAGCTGTTTTTT.